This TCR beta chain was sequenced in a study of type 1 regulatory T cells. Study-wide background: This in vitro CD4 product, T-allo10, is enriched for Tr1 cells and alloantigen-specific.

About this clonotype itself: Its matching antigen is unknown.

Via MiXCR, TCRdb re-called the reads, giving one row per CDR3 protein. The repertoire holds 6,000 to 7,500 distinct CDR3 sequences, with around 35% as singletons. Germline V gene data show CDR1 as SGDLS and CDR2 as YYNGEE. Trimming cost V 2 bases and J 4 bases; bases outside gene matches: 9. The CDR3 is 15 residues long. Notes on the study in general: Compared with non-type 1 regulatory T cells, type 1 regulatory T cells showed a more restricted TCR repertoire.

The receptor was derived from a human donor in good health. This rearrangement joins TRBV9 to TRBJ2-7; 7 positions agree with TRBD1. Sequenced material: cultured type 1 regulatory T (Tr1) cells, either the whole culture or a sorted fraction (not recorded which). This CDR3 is CASSVTGTETYEQYF. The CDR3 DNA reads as TGTGCCAGCAGCGTTACCGGGACAGAGACTTACGAGCAGTACTTC.